This passage covers 27 T cell receptor beta chains from one sample sequenced in a study of circulating CD8 cells and anti-PD-1 response in melanoma. TCR libraries were prepared from about 15 ng of total RNA with the QIAseq Immune Repertoire TCR panel. TCRdb reanalysed the reads using MiXCR and keeps one entry per CDR3 protein. The sample has several hundred distinct CDR3 sequences; 6% are singletons. Live CD3+CD8+TCRalphabeta+ cells were sorted into four subsets by PD-1 and/or TIGIT. Specimen: CD8+ T cells from PBMCs, collected at baseline or after one month of anti-PD-1 therapy (not recorded which). Receptors originate from a human donor with melanoma.

The sample holds a few counts of this clonotype. The chain recombines TRBV21-1 with TRBJ2-5; the table's TRBD1 call for D was not verified on the DNA. TRBV21-1 is a pseudogene segment. The CDR3 contains 14 residues. The CDR3 here is CASSEPGDQETQYF. The DNA for the CDR3 is TGTGCCAGCAGCGAACCCGGGGATCAAGAGACCCAGTACTTC.

By sample share, this clonotype is medium-sized. The chain carries TRBV4-3 and TRBJ2-2, with unresolved D. CDR3 length equals 16 residues. V dropped 0 bases and J dropped 0 bases, with 8 bases sitting between them. Germline V gives CDR1 LGHNA, CDR2 YSLEER. The CDR3, as DNA: TGCGCCAGCAGCCAAGAAGGCTACTCGAACACCGGGGAGCTGTTTTTT. Its translation is CASSQEGYSNTGELFF.

There are a few counts of this clonotype. It may be a read error: a sequence one base away is much more abundant. The chain employs TRBV2 and TRBJ2-7; 8 positions agree with TRBD1. J was trimmed by 3 bases and V by 1 base; bases with no gene match: 5. CDR1 is SNHLY and CDR2 is FYNNEI in the germline V gene. The CDR3 has 15 residues. CDR3 bases: TGTGCCAGCAGTGAAGGGTACAGGGGGGTCTACGAGCAGTACTTC. Translation: CASSEGYRGVYEQYF.

This clonotype was observed a handful of times. The genes are TRBV5-8 and TRBJ2-6, with 8 positions matching TRBD1. CDR1 and CDR2 from the germline V gene are SGHTS and YDEGEE. V was pared by 9 bases and J by 0 bases, with 11 bases of the junction left unmatched. CDR3 size: 17 residues. The CDR3 loop reads CAINLQTGVSGANVLTF. DNA for the CDR3: TGTGCCATCAATCTACAGACAGGGGTCTCTGGGGCCAACGTCCTGACTTTC. Full variable domain (outside the CDR3, taken from reference TRBV5-8 and TRBJ2-6): EAGVTQSPTHLIKTRGQQATLRCSPISGHTSVYWYQQALGLGLQFLLWYDEGEERNRGNFPPRFSGRQFPNYSSELNVNALELEDSALYLCAINLQTGVSGANVLTFGAGSRLTVL.

In its sample, this clonotype ranks as medium-sized. This chain joins TRBV24-1 and TRBJ2-2; 8 bases match TRBD1. The CDR3 sequence is 16 residues long. The V and J ends lost 6 bases and 13 bases, in that order; junction bases with no gene match: 18. Germline-derived CDR1 and CDR2 are KGHDR and SFDVKD. In DNA, the CDR3 is TGTGCCACCAGTACCATACCGGGACAGGATCGCAGTGTGCTGTTTTTT. Translating it yields CATSTIPGQDRSVLFF.

This clonotype ranks as large. The chain links TRBV27 to TRBJ2-1, with 7 bases fitting TRBD1. This CDR3 is 14 amino acids long. The J segment lost 6 bases and the V segment lost 7 bases, leaving 9 bases of the junction unmatched. Germline lookup yields CDR1 MNHEY and CDR2 SMNVEV (reference sequence). The CDR3 DNA sequence: TGTGCCAGCACCGAGGGGGCGTTAACCAATGAGCAGTTCTTC. Translated, it gives CASTEGALTNEQFF.

This clonotype is large by share. The chain couples TRBV20-1 to TRBJ2-7; possible D gene TRBD2, 6 bases. This CDR3 region has 15 residues. Trimming cost V 3 bases and J 0 bases, with 15 bases left between them. Germline lookup yields CDR1 DFQATT and CDR2 SNEGSKA (reference sequence). The CDR3 DNA is TGCAGTGCTAGGGGGAGGAGCCACAGCTCCTACGAGCAGTACTTC. The encoded protein is CSARGRSHSSYEQYF.

By sample share, this clonotype is large. The gene calls are TRBV19 and TRBJ2-2; tentative D call: TRBD1 (5 bases). This CDR3 comprises 13 residues. The ends were cut back, 3 bases at V and 6 bases at J, with 8 bases in the middle. CDR1 and CDR2 from the germline V gene are LNHDA and SQIVND (reference sequence). CDR3 sequence (DNA): TGTGCCAGTAGTATGCAGGGCCCCGGGGAGCTGTTTTTT. Its translation is CASSMQGPGELFF.

This clonotype was detected a few times. The rearrangement links TRBV28 to TRBJ2-1; no reliable D call. Germline CDR1 is MDHEN and CDR2 is SYDVKM. V was cut by 3 bases and J by 3 bases, with 6 bases left in between. CDR3 length: 13 residues. This CDR3 reads CASSFSIYNEQFF. The CDR3 DNA reads as TGTGCCAGCAGTTTTTCCATCTACAATGAGCAGTTCTTC.

Sample share makes this clonotype large. The chain links TRBV12-3 or TRBV12-4 to TRBJ2-4, with 8 bases matching TRBD1. CDR3 length equals 15 residues. V trimming: 6 bases; J trimming: 9 bases; junction bases outside the gene matches: 13. The CDR3 sequence is CASSRTPGGLVIQYF. CDR3 DNA sequence: TGTGCCAGCAGCCGTACTCCAGGGGGCCTTGTCATTCAGTACTTC.

This clonotype turned up a few times. The rearrangement uses TRBV6-2 or TRBV6-3 and TRBJ2-7, with D possibly matching TRBD1 (6 bases). The germline V gene has CDR1 MNHEY and CDR2 SVGEGT. The germline V and J ends were trimmed by 3 bases and 4 bases, with 10 bases remaining between them. The CDR3 totals 13 residues. CDR3 nucleotides: TGTGCCAGCAGTTATGTACAGGGTTACGAGCAGTACTTC. Its translation is CASSYVQGYEQYF.

Sample share makes this clonotype large. This chain connects TRBV27 to TRBJ1-2, with 8 bases identical to TRBD1. There are 14 residues in the CDR3. Germline trimming cut 6 bases from V and 0 bases from J; bases unmatched to any gene: 3. CDR1 and CDR2 (germline): MNHEY, SMNVEV (reference sequence). The CDR3 spells CASRVQGANYGYTF. CDR3 bases: TGTGCCAGCAGAGTACAGGGGGCTAACTATGGCTACACCTTC.

The chain carries TRBV7-2 and TRBJ2-1; D gene ambiguous. This CDR3 is 12 amino acids long. Trimming took off 8 bases at V and 11 bases at J, with 16 bases between the two ends. Per germline, CDR1 SGHTA and CDR2 FQGNSA. The CDR3 DNA follows: TGTGCCAGCTGCCCCCCGGATCGGCAGCAGTTCTTC. Protein product: CASCPPDRQQFF.

This clonotype counts as medium-sized. This sequence joins TRBV12-3 or TRBV12-4 and TRBJ2-3, with D perhaps matching TRBD1 or TRBD2 (6 bases each). Deletions cut 1 base from V and 2 bases from J, with 10 bases between. The CDR3 runs 15 residues. CDR3 loop: CASSLGGANTDTQYF. The CDR3 DNA sequence: TGTGCCAGCAGTTTAGGGGGGGCGAACACAGATACGCAGTATTTT.

This clonotype qualifies as medium-sized. The V gene is TRBV29-1, the J gene TRBJ2-7; 9 nucleotides line up with TRBD1. Germline CDR1 is SQVTM and CDR2 is ANQGSEA. CDR3 length: 14 residues. Trimming at V came to 6 bases and at J to 1 base, leaving 7 bases not matched to a gene. CDR3 amino acids: CSVETGQGSYEQYF. DNA for the CDR3: TGCAGCGTCGAGACGGGACAGGGATCCTACGAGCAGTACTTC.

By frequency in the sample, this clonotype is large. The rearrangement links TRBV27 to TRBJ2-6; D not certain. Trimming took off 3 bases at V and 0 bases at J, with 12 bases between the two ends. There are 17 residues in the CDR3. Per germline, CDR1 MNHEY and CDR2 SMNVEV (reference sequence). This chain's CDR3 is CASSFQGFNSGANVLTF. CDR3 sequence (DNA): TGTGCCAGCAGTTTCCAAGGGTTTAACTCTGGGGCCAACGTCCTGACTTTC. Full variable domain (missing parts from reference TRBV27 and TRBJ2-6): EAQVTQNPRYLITVTGKKLTVTCSQNMNHEYMSWYRQDPGLGLRQIYYSMNVEVTDKGDVPEGYKVSRKEKRNFPLILESPSPNQTSLYFCASSFQGFNSGANVLTFGAGSRLTVL.

By share, this clonotype ranks as large (0.1 to 1%). As the CDR3 is not closed by the conserved phenylalanine or tryptophan, this likely results from a read error. The chain links TRBV7-9 to TRBJ1-1; D gene uncertain. Germline CDR1 is SEHNR and CDR2 is FQNEAQ (reference sequence). CDR3 length equals 15 residues. The ends were cut back, 0 bases at V and 4 bases at J, with 12 bases in the middle. CDR3 residues: CASSLAGLGGTEAFL. DNA for the CDR3: TGTGCCAGCAGCTTAGCCGGCCTGGGAGGCACTGAAGCTTTCCTT.

This clonotype is termed large (0.1 to 1%). The chain uses TRBV29-1 and TRBJ1-2; possible D gene TRBD1, 6 bases. CDR1 and CDR2 (germline): SQVTM, ANQGSEA. V was clipped by 2 bases and J by 0 bases, with 22 bases between them. The CDR3 has 18 amino acids. CDR3 coding DNA: TGCAGCGTTGAAAACCTGGTGGACAGCCAATTCCCTAACTATGGCTACACCTTC. Translating it yields CSVENLVDSQFPNYGYTF.

This clonotype is large. The CDR3 DNA follows: TGTGCCAGCAGCTTAGACCTCACAGATACGCAGTATTTT. This translates into CASSLDLTDTQYF. The chain uses TRBV7-3 and TRBJ2-3, with unresolved D. Germline V gene lookup returns CDR1 SGHTA and CDR2 FQGTGA. The germline V and J ends were trimmed by 2 bases and 2 bases, with 5 bases remaining between them. This CDR3 has 13 residues.

Judged by abundance, this clonotype is large (0.1 to 1%). The V gene is TRBV2, the J gene TRBJ2-3; 9 nucleotides line up with TRBD2. After removal of 8 bases from V and 4 bases from J, the junction contained 10 bases not matched to a gene. Germline values: CDR1 SNHLY, CDR2 FYNNEI. This CDR3 region has 15 residues. The CDR3 region is CASAGLARSADTQYF. DNA for the CDR3: TGTGCCAGCGCCGGACTAGCGAGAAGCGCAGATACGCAGTATTTT.

Concerning this clonotype itself: Since a much larger clone is just one base distant, this may be a read error. Lacking the conserved final phenylalanine or tryptophan, this CDR3 likely reflects a read error. The chain uses TRBV7-3 and TRBJ2-1, with D perhaps matching TRBD1 or TRBD2 (5 bases each). Looked up from germline, CDR1 is SGHTA and CDR2 is FQGTGA. The CDR3 loop spans 13 amino acids. Trimming removed 0 bases from V and 8 bases from J, with 8 bases in between. The CDR3 region is CASSLTGTDEQFL. CDR3 bases: TGTGCCAGCAGCTTAACGGGGACGGATGAGCAGTTCCTC.

By proportion, this clonotype is large. The chain carries TRBV27 and TRBJ2-3; 11 positions match TRBD2. The germline V gene encodes CDR1 MNHEY and CDR2 SMNVEV (reference sequence). V lost 1 base to trimming and J lost 5 bases; unmatched junction nucleotides: 8. This CDR3 has 17 amino acids. In DNA form, the CDR3 reads TGTGCCAGCAGTTTATGGCTAGCGGGGGGCATCCTAGATACGCAGTATTTT. Encoded protein: CASSLWLAGGILDTQYF.

The chain recombines TRBV5-5 with TRBJ2-7, with D possibly called TRBD1 or TRBD2 (5 bases each). This CDR3 spans 15 amino acids. Germline V CDR1 and CDR2: SGHKS, YYEKEE (reference sequence). V was trimmed by 0 bases and J by 5 bases, leaving 15 bases between them. This CDR3 reads CASSLEVLGTHEQYF. The CDR3 nucleotides read TGTGCCAGCAGCTTGGAAGTGTTAGGGACCCACGAGCAGTACTTC. Together with reference TRBV5-5 and TRBJ2-7, the CDR3 gives the full variable domain: DAGVTQSPTHLIKTRGQQVTLRCSPISGHKSVSWYQQVLGQGPQFIFQYYEKEERGRGNFPDRFSARQFPNYSSELNVNALLLGDSALYLCASSLEVLGTHEQYFGPGTRLTVT.

This clonotype is large (0.1 to 1%) in the sample. J is TRBJ2-2 and V is TRBV12-3 or TRBV12-4; D is perhaps TRBD1 (6 bases). The ends were cut back, 5 bases at V and 7 bases at J, with 14 bases in the middle. CDR3 length: 14 residues. The CDR3 sequence: CASSPNRDYGELFF. DNA for the CDR3: TGTGCCAGCAGTCCCAACAGGGATTACGGGGAGCTGTTTTTT.

In its sample, this clonotype is medium-sized. J is TRBJ2-7 and V is TRBV5-5; D may be TRBD1 or TRBD2 (5 bases each). The CDR3 extends over 14 amino acids. The germline V and J ends were trimmed by 4 bases and 1 base, with 12 bases remaining between them. Germline V gene data show CDR1 as SGHKS and CDR2 as YYEKEE (reference sequence). The CDR3, as DNA: TGTGCCAGCAGCCTAGGGACGCTATCCTACGAGCAGTACTTC. It encodes CASSLGTLSYEQYF.

By its share, this clonotype is large. The V call is TRBV27, the J call TRBJ2-7; 9 bases are shared with TRBD1. The CDR3 extends over 15 amino acids. Germline values: CDR1 MNHEY, CDR2 SMNVEV (reference sequence). After removal of 6 bases from V and 4 bases from J, the junction contained 10 bases not matched to a gene. CDR3: CASSRPGTGSYEQYF. CDR3 in DNA: TGTGCCAGCAGCAGACCCGGGACAGGGTCGTACGAGCAGTACTTC.

This clonotype is large by share. The CDR3 protein is CASSQVRAGETQYF. In DNA form, the CDR3 reads TGTGCCAGCAGCCAAGTCCGGGCGGGGGAGACCCAGTACTTC. The rearrangement links TRBV3-1 to TRBJ2-5, with D possibly TRBD2 on 6 matching bases. CDR3 length: 14 amino acids. Germline CDR1 is LGHDT and CDR2 is YNNKEL (reference sequence). V gave up 1 base and J gave up 5 bases, with 11 bases separating them.